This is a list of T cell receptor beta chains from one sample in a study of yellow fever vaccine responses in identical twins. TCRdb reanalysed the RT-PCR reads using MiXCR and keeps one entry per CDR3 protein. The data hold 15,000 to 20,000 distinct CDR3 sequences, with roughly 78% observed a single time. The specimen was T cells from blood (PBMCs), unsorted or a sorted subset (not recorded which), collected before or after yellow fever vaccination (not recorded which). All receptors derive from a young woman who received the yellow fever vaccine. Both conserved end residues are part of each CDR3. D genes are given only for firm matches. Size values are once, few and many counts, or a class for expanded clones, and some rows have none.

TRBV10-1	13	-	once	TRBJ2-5	CASGGFTEETQYF	TGCGCCAGCGGGGGGTTCACGGAAGAGACCCAGTACTTC
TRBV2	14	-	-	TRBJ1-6	CASKTQWANSPLHF	TGTGCCAGCAAGACACAGTGGGCTAATTCACCCCTCCACTTT
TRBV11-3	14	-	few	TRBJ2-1	CASSPTPGENEQFF	TGTGCCAGCAGCCCAACTCCAGGGGAGAATGAGCAGTTCTTC
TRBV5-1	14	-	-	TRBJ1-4	CASSLGQVNEKLFF	TGCGCCAGCAGCTTGGGACAGGTCAATGAAAAACTGTTTTTT
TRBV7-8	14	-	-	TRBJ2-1	CASSLARADNEQFF	TGTGCCAGCAGCTTAGCGCGGGCCGACAATGAGCAGTTCTTC
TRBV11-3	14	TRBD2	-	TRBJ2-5	CASSASGGGETQYF	TGTGCCAGCAGCGCTAGCGGGGGCGGGGAGACCCAGTACTTC
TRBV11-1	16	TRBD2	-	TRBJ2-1	CASSLFTSGLLGEQFF	TGTGCCAGCAGCTTATTTACTAGCGGCCTTTTAGGTGAGCAGTTCTTC
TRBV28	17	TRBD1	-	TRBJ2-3	CASSAPDRGFVTDTQYF	TGTGCCAGCAGTGCCCCGGACAGGGGGTTCGTCACAGATACGCAGTATTTT
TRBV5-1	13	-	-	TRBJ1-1	CASSLLQGGEAFF	TGCGCCAGCAGCTTACTACAGGGAGGTGAAGCTTTCTTT
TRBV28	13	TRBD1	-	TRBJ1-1	CASSFSDRGSAFF	TGTGCCAGCAGTTTTTCGGACAGGGGCTCAGCTTTCTTT
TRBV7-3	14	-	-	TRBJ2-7	CASSVASGFYEQYF	TGTGCCAGCAGCGTTGCTTCAGGGTTCTACGAGCAGTACTTC
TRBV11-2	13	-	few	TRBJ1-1	CASSWRQLAEAFF	TGTGCCAGCAGCTGGAGGCAGCTGGCTGAAGCTTTCTTT
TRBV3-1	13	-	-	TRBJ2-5	CASSRLLQETQYF	TGTGCCAGCAGCCGTTTACTTCAAGAGACCCAGTACTTC
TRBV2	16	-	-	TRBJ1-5	CASSEGQSVGNQPQHF	TGTGCCAGCAGTGAAGGACAAAGCGTCGGCAATCAGCCCCAGCATTTT
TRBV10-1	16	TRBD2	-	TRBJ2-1	CASSEVGLAGRGEQFF	TGCGCCAGCAGTGAGGTGGGACTAGCGGGACGTGGAGAGCAGTTCTTC
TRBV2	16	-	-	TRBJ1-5	CASSESGRDFNQPQHF	TGTGCCAGCAGTGAAAGCGGGAGGGACTTCAATCAGCCCCAGCATTTT
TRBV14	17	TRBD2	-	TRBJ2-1	CASSQVGGTSGYNEQFF	TGTGCCAGCAGCCAAGTTGGGGGGACTAGCGGTTACAATGAGCAGTTCTTC
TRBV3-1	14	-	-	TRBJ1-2	CASSSWTENYGYTF	TGTGCCAGCAGCTCTTGGACGGAAAACTATGGCTACACCTTC
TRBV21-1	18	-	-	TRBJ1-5	CASSKGGGGESVDQPQHF	TGTGCCAGCAGCAAAGGGGGTGGGGGCGAGTCGGTAGATCAGCCCCAGCATTTT
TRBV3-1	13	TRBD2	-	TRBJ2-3	CASSLAGKDTQYF	TGTGCCAGCAGCTTAGCGGGGAAAGATACGCAGTATTTT
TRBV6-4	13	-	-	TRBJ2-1	CASSDSTIDEQFF	TGTGCCAGCAGTGACTCAACTATCGATGAGCAGTTCTTC
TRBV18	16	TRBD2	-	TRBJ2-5	CASSIFGLAVQETQYF	TGTGCCAGCTCAATCTTTGGTCTAGCGGTTCAAGAGACCCAGTACTTC